This is a list of T cell receptor beta chains from one sample in a study of graft-versus-host responses after intestinal transplantation. The antigens of these receptors remain unknown. Using immunoSEQ multiplex PCR, the repertoire was profiled, and TCRdb retains in-frame clones only, with some absent. The sample contains around 100,000 clones, over 85% of which appear only once. Sequencing used unstimulated CD8+ T cells sorted from spleen or lymph node cells, obtained before intestinal transplant. These receptors all stem from a human donor who received an intestinal transplant. The CDR3 runs from the conserved cysteine through the conserved F or W. Fields, in order: clone size, J gene, V gene, D gene, CDR3 length, CDR3 protein, CDR3 DNA. A D gene is named only where the DNA matches it firmly. Expanded clones are given a class, and other clones once, few, many or no size at all.

size: .
J: TRBJ1-1
V: TRBV27
D: .
length: 14
CDR3: CASSFLGPGTEAFF
DNA: TGTGCCAGCAGTTTTTTGGGCCCGGGCACTGAAGCTTTCTTT

size: .
J: TRBJ1-2
V: TRBV2
D: .
length: 12
CDR3: CASKNLGYGYTF
DNA: TGTGCCAGCAAGAATCTCGGGTATGGCTACACCTTC

size: .
J: TRBJ2-7
V: TRBV4-2
D: .
length: 15
CDR3: CASSQATSLSYEQYF
DNA: TGTGCCAGCAGCCAAGCGACTAGTCTTTCCTACGAGCAGTACTTC

size: .
J: TRBJ2-3
V: TRBV10-1
D: .
length: 18
CDR3: CASSELLSQGSGTDTQYF
DNA: TGCGCCAGCAGTGAGTTATTAAGCCAGGGGTCGGGCACAGATACGCAGTATTTT

size: .
J: TRBJ2-1
V: TRBV5-1
D: .
length: 13
CDR3: CASSEQGFDEQFF
DNA: TGCGCCAGCAGTGAACAGGGTTTTGATGAGCAGTTCTTC

size: once
J: TRBJ2-1
V: TRBV7-9
D: TRBD1
length: 17
CDR3: CASSLEYGTEGGNEQFF
DNA: TGTGCCAGCAGCTTAGAGTACGGGACAGAAGGGGGCAATGAGCAGTTCTTC

size: once
J: TRBJ2-2
V: TRBV4-2
D: .
length: 16
CDR3: CASSPTLEYNTGELFF
DNA: TGTGCCAGCAGCCCCACCCTCGAGTATAACACCGGGGAGCTGTTTTTT

size: .
J: TRBJ1-1
V: TRBV4-1
D: .
length: 16
CDR3: CASSQEGHQSNTEAFF
DNA: TGCGCCAGCAGCCAAGAAGGGCATCAGTCAAACACTGAAGCTTTCTTT

size: .
J: TRBJ2-1
V: TRBV6-6
D: TRBD2
length: 15
CDR3: CASSYRLADYNEQFF
DNA: TGTGCCAGCAGTTATAGACTAGCGGATTACAATGAGCAGTTCTTC

size: .
J: TRBJ2-7
V: TRBV25-1
D: .
length: 11
CDR3: CATRTPYEQYF
DNA: TGTGCCACCAGGACGCCTTACGAGCAGTACTTC

size: .
J: TRBJ1-6
V: TRBV30
D: .
length: 14
CDR3: CAWAPDLDGSPLHF
DNA: TGTGCCTGGGCCCCGGACCTTGACGGTTCACCCCTCCACTTT

size: .
J: TRBJ2-1
V: TRBV12-2
D: .
length: 17
CDR3: CASRFRLAGRSYNEQFF
DNA: TGTGCAAGTCGCTTCCGCCTGGCGGGGAGATCCTACAATGAGCAGTTCTTC

size: .
J: TRBJ2-2
V: TRBV11-3
D: TRBD2
length: 18
CDR3: CASSLTKVLRGSTGELFF
DNA: TGTGCCAGCAGCTTAACCAAGGTCCTCCGCGGGAGCACCGGGGAGCTGTTTTTT